Following are 2 T cell receptor beta chains from one sample sequenced in a study of graft-versus-host responses after intestinal transplantation (TCRdb year 2021). The time point tag for this specimen amounts to: cells obtained before transplantation from donor or recipient. Receptors were amplified or captured by the immunoSEQ multiplex PCR assay. TCRdb provides this immuneACCESS table in a form limited to in-frame rearrangements. Some clones are lacking; in checked studies, under half of them reflect an unresolved V gene, and why the rest are absent is not known. Recorded for this sample are tens of thousands of clones; over 85% of them occurred a single time. Less than 0.4% of the sample comes from the top ten. What these receptors recognize is not known. The starting material was unstimulated CD4+ T cells sorted from spleen or lymph node cells, obtained before intestinal transplant. These TCRs come from a human donor who received an intestinal transplant.

The chain recombines TRBV6-5 with TRBJ1-2; D gene uncertain. The CDR3 is made up of 14 amino acids. V shed 0 bases and J shed 6 bases, with 11 bases lying between them. Per germline, CDR1 MNHEY and CDR2 SVGAGI. The DNA of the CDR3 is TGTGCCAGCAGTTACTCGATCAGTACCCATGGCTACACCTTC. Its protein is CASSYSISTHGYTF.

This chain uses TRBV5-1 with TRBJ2-3, with D unclear. In germline, CDR1 is SGHRS, CDR2 YFSETQ. CDR3 size: 14 residues. Trimming took 0 bases from V and 6 from J, leaving 11 bases between them. The CDR3, as DNA: TGCGCCAGCAGCTTGGGCGAGATCGGCGATACGCAGTATTTT. This gives the protein CASSLGEIGDTQYF.